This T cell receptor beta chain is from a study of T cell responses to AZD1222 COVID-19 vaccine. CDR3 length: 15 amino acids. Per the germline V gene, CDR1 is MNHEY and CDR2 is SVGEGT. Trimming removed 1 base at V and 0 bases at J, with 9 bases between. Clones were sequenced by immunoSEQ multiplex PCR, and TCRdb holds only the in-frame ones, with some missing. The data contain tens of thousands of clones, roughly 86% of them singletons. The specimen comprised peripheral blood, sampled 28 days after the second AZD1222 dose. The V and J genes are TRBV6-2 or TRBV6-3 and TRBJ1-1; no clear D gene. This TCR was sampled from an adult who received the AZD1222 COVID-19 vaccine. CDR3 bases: TGTGCCAGCAGTTACTTCCCCAGGATGAACACTGAAGCTTTCTTT. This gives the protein CASSYFPRMNTEAFF.